The present entry profiles one T cell receptor beta chain with its context. As yet, its antigen is unknown. Profiled with immunoSEQ multiplex PCR; TCRdb holds only in-frame clones, not every one. The table shows about 67,000 clones, with around 84% occurring only once. The data belong to a study of T cell responses to AZD1222 COVID-19 vaccine. Study-level results: Across spike, vaccine-associated CD4 TCRs were found, dominant at 160-218 and 743-854.

V gave up 10 bases and J gave up 2 bases, with 11 bases separating them. The CDR3 runs 13 residues. The germline V gene has CDR1 MNHEY and CDR2 SMNVEV (reference sequence). This material consisted of peripheral blood, taken on day 0 of AZD1222 vaccination. The J gene is TRBJ2-2, the V gene TRBV27; D might be TRBD1 (6 bases). The sequence was obtained from an adult in good health. The CDR3: CATGTSNTGELFF. For the CDR3, the DNA is TGTGCCACGGGGACAAGTAACACCGGGGAGCTGTTTTTT.